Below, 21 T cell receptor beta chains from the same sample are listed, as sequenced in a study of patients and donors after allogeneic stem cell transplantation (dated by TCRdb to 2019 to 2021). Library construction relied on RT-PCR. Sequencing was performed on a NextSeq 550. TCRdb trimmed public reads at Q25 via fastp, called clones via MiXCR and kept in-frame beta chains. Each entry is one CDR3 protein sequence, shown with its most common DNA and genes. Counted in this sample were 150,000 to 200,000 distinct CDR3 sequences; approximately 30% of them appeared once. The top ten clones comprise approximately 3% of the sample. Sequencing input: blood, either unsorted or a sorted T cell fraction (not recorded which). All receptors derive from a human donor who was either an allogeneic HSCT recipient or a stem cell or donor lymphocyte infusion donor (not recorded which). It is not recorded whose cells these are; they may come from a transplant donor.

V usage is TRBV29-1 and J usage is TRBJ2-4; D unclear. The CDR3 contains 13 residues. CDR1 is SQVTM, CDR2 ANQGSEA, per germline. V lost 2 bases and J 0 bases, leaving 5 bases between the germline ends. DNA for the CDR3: TGCAGCGTTGAATCTGCAGCCAAAAACATTCAGTACTTC. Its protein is CSVESAAKNIQYF.

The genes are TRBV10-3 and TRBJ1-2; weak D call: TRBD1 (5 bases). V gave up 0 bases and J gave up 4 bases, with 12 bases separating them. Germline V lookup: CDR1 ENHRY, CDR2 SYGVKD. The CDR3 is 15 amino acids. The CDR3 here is CAISESSRDLYGYTF. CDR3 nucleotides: TGTGCCATCAGTGAGTCTTCGAGGGACCTCTATGGCTACACCTTC.

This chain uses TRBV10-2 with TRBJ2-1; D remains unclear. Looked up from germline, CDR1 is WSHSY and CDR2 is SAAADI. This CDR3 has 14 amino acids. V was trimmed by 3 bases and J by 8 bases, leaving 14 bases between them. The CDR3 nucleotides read TGCGCCAGCAGTGATTTTAGTAAGTGGCATGAGCAGTTCTTC. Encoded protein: CASSDFSKWHEQFF.

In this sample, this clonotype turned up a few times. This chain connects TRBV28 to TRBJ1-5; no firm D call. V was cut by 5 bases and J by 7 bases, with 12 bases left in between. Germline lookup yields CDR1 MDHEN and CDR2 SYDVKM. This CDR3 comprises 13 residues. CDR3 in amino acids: CASSPWIGQPQHF. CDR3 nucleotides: TGTGCCAGCAGTCCGTGGATAGGGCAGCCCCAGCATTTT.

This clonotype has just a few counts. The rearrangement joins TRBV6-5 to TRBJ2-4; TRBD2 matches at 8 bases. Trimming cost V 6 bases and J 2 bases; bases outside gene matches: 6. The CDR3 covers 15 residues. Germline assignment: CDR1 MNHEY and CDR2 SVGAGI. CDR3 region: CASSGLAGTKNIQYF. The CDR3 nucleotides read TGTGCCAGCAGCGGGCTAGCGGGTACCAAAAACATTCAGTACTTC.

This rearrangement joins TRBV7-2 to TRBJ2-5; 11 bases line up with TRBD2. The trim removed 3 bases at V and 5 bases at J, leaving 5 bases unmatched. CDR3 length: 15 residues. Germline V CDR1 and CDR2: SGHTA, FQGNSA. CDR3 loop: CASSFRASGRETQYF. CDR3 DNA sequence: TGTGCCAGCAGCTTCAGGGCTAGCGGGAGGGAGACCCAGTACTTC.

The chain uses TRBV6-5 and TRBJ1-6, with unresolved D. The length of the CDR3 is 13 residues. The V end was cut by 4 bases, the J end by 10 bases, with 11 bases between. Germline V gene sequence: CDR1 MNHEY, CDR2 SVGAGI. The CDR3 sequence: CASSWVRESPLHF. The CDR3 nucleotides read TGTGCCAGCAGTTGGGTGAGGGAGTCACCCCTCCACTTT.

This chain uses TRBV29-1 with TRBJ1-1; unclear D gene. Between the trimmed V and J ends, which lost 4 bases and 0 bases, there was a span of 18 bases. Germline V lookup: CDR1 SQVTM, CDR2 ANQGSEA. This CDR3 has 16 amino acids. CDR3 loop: CSVGPAPYKMNTEAFF. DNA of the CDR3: TGCAGCGTTGGGCCCGCCCCGTATAAAATGAACACTGAAGCTTTCTTT.

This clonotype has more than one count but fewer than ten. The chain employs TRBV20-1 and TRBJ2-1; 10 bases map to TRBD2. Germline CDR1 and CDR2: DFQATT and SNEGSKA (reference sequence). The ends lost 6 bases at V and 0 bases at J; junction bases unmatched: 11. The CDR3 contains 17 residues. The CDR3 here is CSAPREASGSSYNEQFF. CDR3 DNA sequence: TGCAGTGCACCCCGGGAGGCTAGCGGGAGCTCCTACAATGAGCAGTTCTTC.

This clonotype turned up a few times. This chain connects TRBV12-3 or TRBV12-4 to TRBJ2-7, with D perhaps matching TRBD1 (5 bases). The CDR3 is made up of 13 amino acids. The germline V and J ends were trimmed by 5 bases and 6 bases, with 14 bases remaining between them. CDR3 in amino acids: CASSPQGSLEQYF. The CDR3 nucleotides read TGTGCCAGCAGTCCCCAGGGTTCACTCGAGCAGTACTTC.

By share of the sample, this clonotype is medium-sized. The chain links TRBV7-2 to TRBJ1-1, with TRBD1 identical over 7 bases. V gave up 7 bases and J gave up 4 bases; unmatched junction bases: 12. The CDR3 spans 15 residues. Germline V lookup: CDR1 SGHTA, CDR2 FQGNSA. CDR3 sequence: CASTLRLAGGTEAFF. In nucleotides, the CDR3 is TGTGCCAGCACCCTGAGACTCGCAGGGGGCACTGAAGCTTTCTTT.

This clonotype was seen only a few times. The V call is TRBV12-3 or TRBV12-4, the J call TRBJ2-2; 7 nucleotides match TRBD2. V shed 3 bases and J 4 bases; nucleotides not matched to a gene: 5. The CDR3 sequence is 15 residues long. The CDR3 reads CASSFGGRGTGELFF. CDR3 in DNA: TGTGCCAGCAGTTTCGGGGGGAGAGGCACCGGGGAGCTGTTTTTT.

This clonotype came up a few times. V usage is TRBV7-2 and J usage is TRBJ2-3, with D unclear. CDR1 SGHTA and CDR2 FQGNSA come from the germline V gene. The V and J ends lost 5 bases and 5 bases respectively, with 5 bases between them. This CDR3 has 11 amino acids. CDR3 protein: CASSVRDTQYF. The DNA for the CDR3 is TGTGCCAGCAGCGTCAGAGATACGCAGTATTTT.

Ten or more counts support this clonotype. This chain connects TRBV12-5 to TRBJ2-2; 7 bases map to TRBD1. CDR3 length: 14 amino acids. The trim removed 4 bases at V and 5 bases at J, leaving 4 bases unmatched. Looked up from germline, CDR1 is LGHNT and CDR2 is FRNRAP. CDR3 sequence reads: CASGSGTATGELFF. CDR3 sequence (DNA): TGTGCTAGTGGTTCAGGGACAGCGACCGGGGAGCTGTTTTTT.

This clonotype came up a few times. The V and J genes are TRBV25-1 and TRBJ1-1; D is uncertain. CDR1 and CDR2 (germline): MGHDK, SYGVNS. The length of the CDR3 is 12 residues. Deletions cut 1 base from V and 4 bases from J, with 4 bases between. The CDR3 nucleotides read TGTGCCAGCAGTGAATGGGGCACTGAAGCTTTCTTT. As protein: CASSEWGTEAFF.

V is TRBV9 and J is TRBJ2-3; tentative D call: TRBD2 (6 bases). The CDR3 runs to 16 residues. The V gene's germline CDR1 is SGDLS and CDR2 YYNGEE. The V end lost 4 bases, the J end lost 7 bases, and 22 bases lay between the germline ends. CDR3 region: CASSLAGRPPFNTQYF. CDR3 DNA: TGTGCCAGCAGCCTTGCGGGAAGGCCCCCCTTCAATACGCAGTATTTT.

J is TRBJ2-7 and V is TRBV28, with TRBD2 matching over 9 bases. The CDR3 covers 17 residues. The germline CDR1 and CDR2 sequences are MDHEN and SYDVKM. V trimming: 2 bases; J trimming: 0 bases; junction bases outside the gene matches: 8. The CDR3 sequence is CASSLNRRTSVSYEQYF. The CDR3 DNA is TGTGCCAGCAGTTTAAATCGAAGGACTAGCGTCTCCTACGAGCAGTACTTC.

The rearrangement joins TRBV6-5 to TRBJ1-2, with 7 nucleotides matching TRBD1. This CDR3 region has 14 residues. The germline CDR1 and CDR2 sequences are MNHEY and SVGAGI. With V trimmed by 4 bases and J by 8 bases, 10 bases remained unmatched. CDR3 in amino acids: CASSLGGGASGYTF. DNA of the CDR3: TGTGCCAGCAGTTTGGGAGGGGGCGCATCAGGCTACACCTTC.

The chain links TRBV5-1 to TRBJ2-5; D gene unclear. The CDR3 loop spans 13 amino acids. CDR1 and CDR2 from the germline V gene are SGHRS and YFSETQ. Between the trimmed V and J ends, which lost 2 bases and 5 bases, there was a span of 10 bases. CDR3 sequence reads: CASSFGEAETQYF. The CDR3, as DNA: TGCGCCAGCAGCTTTGGGGAAGCCGAGACCCAGTACTTC.

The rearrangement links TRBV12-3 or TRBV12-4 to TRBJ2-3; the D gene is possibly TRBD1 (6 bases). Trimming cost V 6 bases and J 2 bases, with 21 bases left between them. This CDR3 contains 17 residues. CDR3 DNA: TGTGCCAGCAGCTCTACACTTTGGGACACCTTCACAGATACGCAGTATTTT. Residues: CASSSTLWDTFTDTQYF.

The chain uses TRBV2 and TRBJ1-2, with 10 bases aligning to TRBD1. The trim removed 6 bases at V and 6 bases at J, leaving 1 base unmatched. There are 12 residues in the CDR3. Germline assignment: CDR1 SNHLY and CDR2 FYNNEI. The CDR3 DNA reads TGTGCCAGCAGGGACAGGGGGAATGGCTACACCTTC. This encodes CASRDRGNGYTF.